This is a list of T cell receptor beta chains from one sample in a study of blood T cell repertoires in COVID-19. Profiled with immunoSEQ multiplex PCR; TCRdb holds only in-frame clones, not every one. This sample yields about 130,000 clones, of which roughly 71% are seen a single time; roughly 20% belongs to the top ten. The sample comprised peripheral blood. All receptors come from a man older than 75 with acute or convalescent COVID-19. Both conserved end residues are part of each CDR3. A D gene is named only where the DNA matches it firmly. For some rows the clone size is stated as once, few or many, or as a class when expanded; others skip it.

V: TRBV30
size: -
D: -
J: TRBJ2-1
CDR3: CAFTGGPGSYNEQFF
DNA: TGTGCCTTCACCGGGGGGCCTGGCTCCTACAATGAGCAGTTCTTC

V: TRBV6-4
size: -
D: TRBD1
J: TRBJ1-4
CDR3: CACRDSPATNEKLFF
DNA: TGTGCCTGTAGGGACAGCCCTGCAACTAATGAAAAACTGTTTTTT

V: TRBV28
size: few
D: -
J: TRBJ1-2
CDR3: CASRAGGTGYTF
DNA: TGTGCCAGCAGGGCCGGCGGGACTGGCTACACCTTC

V: TRBV5-1
size: once
D: -
J: TRBJ1-3
CDR3: CASSLAGVNRGNTIYF
DNA: TGCGCCAGCAGCTTGGCCGGGGTTAACCGTGGAAACACCATATATTTT

V: TRBV19
size: -
D: -
J: TRBJ2-7
CDR3: CASSQRDSYEQYF
DNA: TGTGCCAGTAGTCAAAGAGATTCCTACGAGCAGTACTTC

V: TRBV7-2
size: -
D: -
J: TRBJ2-5
CDR3: CASSSDRSQETQYF
DNA: TGTGCCAGCAGCTCTGACAGGAGCCAAGAGACCCAGTACTTC

V: TRBV6-2/TRBV6-3
size: -
D: TRBD1
J: TRBJ1-5
CDR3: CASSYKQGGSRNQPQHF
DNA: TGTGCCAGCAGTTACAAGCAGGGGGGATCTCGCAATCAGCCCCAGCATTTT

V: TRBV15
size: -
D: TRBD1
J: TRBJ2-1
CDR3: CATSRARDRGNEQFF
DNA: TGTGCCACCAGCAGAGCCCGGGACAGGGGCAATGAGCAGTTCTTC

V: TRBV27
size: -
D: -
J: TRBJ1-6
CDR3: CASSLSGTGRGASPLHF
DNA: TGTGCCAGCAGTTTATCGGGTACAGGGAGGGGTGCTTCACCCCTCCACTTT

V: TRBV18
size: -
D: TRBD1
J: TRBJ2-7
CDR3: CASSGQGGSTYEQYF
DNA: TGTGCCAGCTCAGGACAGGGGGGTTCTACCTACGAGCAGTACTTC

V: TRBV11-2
size: -
D: TRBD2
J: TRBJ2-2
CDR3: CASSLVAGANTGELFF
DNA: TGTGCCAGCAGCTTAGTAGCGGGGGCGAACACCGGGGAGCTGTTTTTT

V: TRBV6-5
size: -
D: TRBD2
J: TRBJ2-7
CDR3: CASSRTSADSYEQYF
DNA: TGTGCCAGCAGCCGCACTAGCGCGGATTCCTACGAGCAGTACTTC

V: TRBV19
size: -
D: -
J: TRBJ1-2
CDR3: CASSTPLVQAGYGYTF
DNA: TGTGCCAGTAGTACCCCCTTGGTCCAGGCCGGCTATGGCTACACCTTC

V: TRBV6-2/TRBV6-3
size: -
D: TRBD2
J: TRBJ2-4
CDR3: CASSPTSGGPRSIQYF
DNA: TGTGCCAGCAGCCCTACTAGCGGGGGGCCTCGGAGCATTCAGTACTTC

V: TRBV7-2
size: -
D: -
J: TRBJ2-5
CDR3: CASSLVRSAETQYF
DNA: TGTGCCAGCAGCTTAGTGAGGTCAGCGGAGACCCAGTACTTC

V: TRBV9
size: few
D: -
J: TRBJ2-1
CDR3: CASSKGGDPPVF
DNA: TGTGCCAGCAGCAAAGGGGGGGACCCTCCTGTCTTC

V: TRBV6-5
size: -
D: -
J: TRBJ2-1
CDR3: CASSSLGSSYNEQFF
DNA: TGTGCCAGCAGCTCGCTCGGGAGCTCCTACAATGAGCAGTTCTTC

V: TRBV2
size: -
D: -
J: TRBJ1-1
CDR3: CASSAEGVNTEAFF
DNA: TGTGCCAGCAGCGCAGAGGGCGTCAACACTGAAGCTTTCTTT

V: TRBV7-9
size: -
D: -
J: TRBJ2-5
CDR3: CASSFHRDQETQYF
DNA: TGTGCCAGCAGCTTCCACAGGGATCAAGAGACCCAGTACTTC

V: TRBV27
size: -
D: -
J: TRBJ1-6
CDR3: CASSLFSLLSPLHF
DNA: TGTGCCAGCAGTTTATTCTCTTTACTATCACCCCTCCACTTT

V: TRBV27
size: -
D: TRBD1
J: TRBJ2-2
CDR3: CASSPQGAITGELFF
DNA: TGTGCCAGCAGTCCGCAGGGGGCGATCACCGGGGAGCTGTTTTTT

V: TRBV5-1
size: -
D: -
J: TRBJ2-2
CDR3: CASSPENRATTGELFF
DNA: TGCGCCAGCAGCCCCGAAAACAGGGCTACCACCGGGGAGCTGTTTTTT

V: TRBV29-1
size: -
D: -
J: TRBJ1-1
CDR3: CSVEPEENTEAFF
DNA: TGCAGCGTTGAACCAGAGGAGAACACTGAAGCTTTCTTT

V: TRBV19
size: -
D: TRBD1
J: TRBJ2-2
CDR3: CATRGGQGNTGELFF
DNA: TGTGCCACGAGAGGGGGACAGGGGAACACCGGGGAGCTGTTTTTT

V: TRBV30
size: -
D: -
J: TRBJ2-2
CDR3: CAWSDTRTGELFF
DNA: TGTGCCTGGAGTGATACCAGAACCGGGGAGCTGTTTTTT

V: TRBV6-2/TRBV6-3
size: -
D: -
J: TRBJ2-5
CDR3: CASSYSKPGETQYF
DNA: TGTGCCAGCAGTTACTCCAAGCCGGGTGAGACCCAGTACTTC

V: TRBV5-1
size: -
D: TRBD1
J: TRBJ2-2
CDR3: CATTLGTAKPGELFF
DNA: TGCGCCACCACTCTCGGGACAGCAAAACCCGGGGAGCTGTTTTTT

V: TRBV9
size: -
D: TRBD2
J: TRBJ2-1
CDR3: CASSVAIAGARSGNEQFF
DNA: TGTGCCAGCAGCGTAGCTATAGCGGGGGCCCGTTCGGGCAATGAGCAGTTCTTC

V: TRBV2
size: -
D: TRBD2
J: TRBJ2-7
CDR3: CASNPNPGLAGNEQYF
DNA: TGTGCCAGCAACCCAAATCCGGGACTAGCGGGGAACGAGCAGTACTTC

V: TRBV11-2
size: -
D: -
J: TRBJ2-1
CDR3: CASSQPGTYNEQFF
DNA: TGTGCCAGCAGCCAACCTGGCACCTACAATGAGCAGTTCTTC

V: TRBV6-5
size: -
D: -
J: TRBJ2-1
CDR3: CASGFLRSSYNEQFF
DNA: TGTGCCAGCGGGTTCCTCCGGAGCTCCTACAATGAGCAGTTCTTC

V: TRBV7-9
size: few
D: TRBD2
J: TRBJ2-5
CDR3: CASSHKGLADQETQYF
DNA: TGTGCCAGCAGCCATAAGGGACTAGCGGACCAAGAGACCCAGTACTTC

V: TRBV29-1
size: -
D: -
J: TRBJ1-1
CDR3: CSGRNTEAFF
DNA: TGCAGCGGGAGGAACACTGAAGCTTTCTTT

V: TRBV9
size: -
D: TRBD2
J: TRBJ2-3
CDR3: CASSPAGGPGDTQYF
DNA: TGTGCCAGCTCCCCAGCGGGGGGGCCTGGAGATACGCAGTATTTT

V: TRBV7-9
size: -
D: -
J: TRBJ1-4
CDR3: CASSSILWGEYEKLFF
DNA: TGTGCCAGCAGCTCCATCCTATGGGGCGAGTATGAAAAACTGTTTTTT

V: TRBV3-1/TRBV3-2
size: -
D: -
J: TRBJ1-1
CDR3: CASSLLTGLFTEAFF
DNA: TGTGCCAGCAGCCTACTGACAGGTCTGTTCACTGAAGCTTTCTTT

V: TRBV19
size: -
D: -
J: TRBJ1-1
CDR3: CASSEQAWDTEAFF
DNA: TGTGCCAGTAGCGAACAGGCTTGGGATACTGAAGCTTTCTTT

V: TRBV5-1
size: -
D: TRBD1
J: TRBJ1-1
CDR3: CASSQIPTGVNTEAFF
DNA: TGCGCCAGCAGCCAAATACCGACAGGGGTGAACACTGAAGCTTTCTTT

V: TRBV4-1
size: -
D: -
J: TRBJ2-5
CDR3: CASSQYMTFRGETQYF
DNA: TGCGCCAGCAGCCAATATATGACATTTCGGGGAGAGACCCAGTACTTC

V: TRBV3-1/TRBV3-2
size: -
D: TRBD2
J: TRBJ2-1
CDR3: CASSPRGGRANEQFF
DNA: TGTGCCAGCAGCCCTAGGGGAGGGAGAGCCAATGAGCAGTTCTTC

V: TRBV5-1
size: -
D: TRBD1
J: TRBJ2-7
CDR3: CASSIGQGAYEQYF
DNA: TGCGCCAGCAGCATCGGACAGGGGGCGTACGAGCAGTACTTC

V: TRBV4-2
size: -
D: TRBD2
J: TRBJ2-2
CDR3: CASSQDSGGLGTGELFF
DNA: TGTGCCAGCAGCCAAGACTCGGGGGGGCTAGGGACCGGGGAGCTGTTTTTT

V: TRBV7-2
size: -
D: -
J: TRBJ2-1
CDR3: CASSLAQGPFNEQFF
DNA: TGTGCCAGCAGCTTAGCTCAGGGCCCTTTCAATGAGCAGTTCTTC

V: TRBV3-1/TRBV3-2
size: -
D: -
J: TRBJ1-3
CDR3: CASSSRGNTIYF
DNA: TGTGCCAGCAGTTCCCGGGGGAACACCATATATTTT

V: TRBV7-2
size: once
D: TRBD2
J: TRBJ2-2
CDR3: CASSSGLANTGELFF
DNA: TGTGCCAGCAGCTCTGGACTAGCGAACACCGGGGAGCTGTTTTTT

V: TRBV5-6
size: -
D: TRBD1
J: TRBJ2-5
CDR3: CASSFSGQGQETQYF
DNA: TGTGCCAGCAGCTTCTCCGGACAGGGACAAGAGACCCAGTACTTC

V: TRBV5-4
size: -
D: TRBD2
J: TRBJ2-5
CDR3: CASSIGSGAYQETQYF
DNA: TGTGCCAGCAGCATCGGTAGCGGGGCGTACCAAGAGACCCAGTACTTC

V: TRBV3-1/TRBV3-2
size: -
D: TRBD2
J: TRBJ2-7
CDR3: CASSRRASGVLPYEQYF
DNA: TGTGCCAGCAGCCGACGAGCTAGCGGGGTCCTACCCTACGAGCAGTACTTC